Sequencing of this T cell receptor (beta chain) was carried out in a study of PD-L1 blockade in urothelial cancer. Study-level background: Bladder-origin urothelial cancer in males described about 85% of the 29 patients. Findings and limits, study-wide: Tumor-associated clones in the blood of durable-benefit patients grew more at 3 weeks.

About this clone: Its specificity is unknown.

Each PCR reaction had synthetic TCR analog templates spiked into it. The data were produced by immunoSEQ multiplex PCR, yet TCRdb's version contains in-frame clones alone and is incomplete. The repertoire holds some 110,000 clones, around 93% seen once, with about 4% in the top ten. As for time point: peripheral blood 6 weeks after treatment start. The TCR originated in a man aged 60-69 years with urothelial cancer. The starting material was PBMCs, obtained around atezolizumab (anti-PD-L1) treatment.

The CDR3 sequence is CASSKDGGRWGTGELFF. The CDR3 DNA sequence: TGTGCCAGCAGCAAAGACGGGGGTAGATGGGGCACCGGGGAGCTGTTTTTT. The rearrangement joins TRBV21-1 to TRBJ2-2; the table's D call, TRBD2, was not checked against the DNA. TRBV21-1 is assigned pseudogene status. The CDR3 has 17 residues.